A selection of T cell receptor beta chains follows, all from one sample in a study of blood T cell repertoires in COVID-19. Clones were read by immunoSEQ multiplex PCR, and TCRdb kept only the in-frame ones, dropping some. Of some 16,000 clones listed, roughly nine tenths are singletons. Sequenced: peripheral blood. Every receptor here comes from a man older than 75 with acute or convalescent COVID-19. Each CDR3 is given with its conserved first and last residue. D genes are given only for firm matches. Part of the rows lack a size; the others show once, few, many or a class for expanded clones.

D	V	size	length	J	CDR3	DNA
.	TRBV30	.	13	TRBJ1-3	CAWRGSSGNTIYF	TGTGCCTGGAGGGGCAGCTCTGGAAACACCATATATTTT
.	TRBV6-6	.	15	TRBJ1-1	CASSYGAQGNTEAFF	TGTGCCAGCAGTTACGGGGCACAGGGAAACACTGAAGCTTTCTTT
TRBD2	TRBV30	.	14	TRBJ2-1	CAWRRGGIYNEQFF	TGTGCCTGGAGACGGGGGGGAATCTACAATGAGCAGTTCTTC
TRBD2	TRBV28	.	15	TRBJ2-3	CASSILAGNTDTQYF	TGTGCCAGCTCTATACTAGCGGGGAACACAGATACGCAGTATTTT
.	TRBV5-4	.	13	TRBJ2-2	CASSFPGHGELFF	TGTGCCAGCAGCTTTCCTGGGCACGGGGAGCTGTTTTTT
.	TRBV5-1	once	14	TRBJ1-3	CASSLAQGGNTIYF	TGCGCCAGCAGCTTGGCGCAGGGCGGAAACACCATATATTTT
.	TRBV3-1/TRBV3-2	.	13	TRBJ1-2	CASRGAQDYGYTF	TGTGCCAGCAGGGGGGCACAGGACTATGGCTACACCTTC
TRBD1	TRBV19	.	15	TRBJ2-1	CASSTPGRTGDEQFF	TGTGCCAGTAGTACCCCTGGAAGGACAGGGGATGAGCAGTTCTTC
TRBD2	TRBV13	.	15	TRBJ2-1	CASSFATGGQNEQFF	TGTGCCAGCAGCTTTGCGACGGGGGGGCAAAATGAGCAGTTCTTC
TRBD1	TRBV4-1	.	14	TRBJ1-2	CASSHRDRGYGYTF	TGCGCCAGCAGCCACCGGGACAGGGGGTATGGCTACACCTTC
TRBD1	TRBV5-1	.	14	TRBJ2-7	CASSFGTGFYEQYF	TGCGCCAGCAGCTTTGGGACAGGATTCTACGAGCAGTACTTC
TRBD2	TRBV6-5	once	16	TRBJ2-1	CASSYSRTSVNNEQFF	TGTGCCAGCAGTTACTCTAGAACTAGCGTTAACAATGAGCAGTTCTTC
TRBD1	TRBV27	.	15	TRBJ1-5	CASSSGQTSNQPQHF	TGTGCCAGCAGTTCGGGACAGACGAGCAATCAGCCCCAGCATTTT
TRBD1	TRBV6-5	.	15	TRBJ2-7	CASRSPDRYTYEQYF	TGTGCCAGCAGATCTCCGGACAGGTACACCTACGAGCAGTACTTC
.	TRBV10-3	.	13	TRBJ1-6	CAISAKGDSPLHF	TGTGCCATCAGTGCGAAAGGGGATTCACCCCTCCACTTT
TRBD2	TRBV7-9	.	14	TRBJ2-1	CASSPGLAGEEQFF	TGTGCCAGCAGCCCGGGACTAGCGGGAGAGGAGCAGTTCTTC
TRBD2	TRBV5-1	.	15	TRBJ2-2	CASTERAGGPGELFF	TGCGCCAGCACCGAACGGGCGGGGGGCCCCGGGGAGCTGTTTTTT
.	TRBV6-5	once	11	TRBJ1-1	CASSGDTEAFF	TGTGCCAGCAGCGGGGACACTGAAGCTTTCTTT
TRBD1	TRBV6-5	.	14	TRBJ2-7	CASSYRDRVYEQYF	TGTGCCAGCAGTTATCGCGACAGGGTCTACGAGCAGTACTTC
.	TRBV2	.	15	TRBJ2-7	CASRRERTAPYEQYF	TGTGCCAGCAGACGGGAGAGGACGGCCCCCTACGAGCAGTACTTC
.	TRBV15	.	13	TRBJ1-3	CATSMRLGNTIYF	TGTGCCACCAGCATGCGTCTTGGAAACACCATATATTTT
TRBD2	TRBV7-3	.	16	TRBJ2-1	CASSPQLAGGYNEQFF	TGTGCCAGCAGCCCCCAACTAGCGGGGGGATACAATGAGCAGTTCTTC
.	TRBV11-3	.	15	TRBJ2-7	CASSLGRDTDYEQYF	TGTGCCAGCAGCTTAGGTAGGGACACCGACTACGAGCAGTACTTC
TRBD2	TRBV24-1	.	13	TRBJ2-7	CATSAPPGGEQYF	TGTGCCACCAGTGCTCCCCCGGGGGGCGAGCAGTACTTC
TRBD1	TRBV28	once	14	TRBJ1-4	CASSSGTEEEKLFF	TGTGCCAGCAGTTCCGGGACAGAGGAAGAAAAACTGTTTTTT
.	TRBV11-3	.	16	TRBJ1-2	CASSRGGTSTNYGYTF	TGTGCCAGCAGCCGAGGGGGAACTAGTACTAACTATGGCTACACCTTC
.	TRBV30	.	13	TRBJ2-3	CAWSVGGADTQYF	TGTGCCTGGAGTGTTGGCGGTGCAGATACGCAGTATTTT
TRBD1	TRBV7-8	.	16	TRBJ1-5	CASTLLGGTEAQPQHF	TGTGCCAGCACCCTCTTGGGCGGGACAGAGGCTCAGCCCCAGCATTTT
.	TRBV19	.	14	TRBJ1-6	CASHPRGGLGALHF	TGTGCCAGCCACCCGCGGGGGGGGCTGGGGGCCCTCCACTTT